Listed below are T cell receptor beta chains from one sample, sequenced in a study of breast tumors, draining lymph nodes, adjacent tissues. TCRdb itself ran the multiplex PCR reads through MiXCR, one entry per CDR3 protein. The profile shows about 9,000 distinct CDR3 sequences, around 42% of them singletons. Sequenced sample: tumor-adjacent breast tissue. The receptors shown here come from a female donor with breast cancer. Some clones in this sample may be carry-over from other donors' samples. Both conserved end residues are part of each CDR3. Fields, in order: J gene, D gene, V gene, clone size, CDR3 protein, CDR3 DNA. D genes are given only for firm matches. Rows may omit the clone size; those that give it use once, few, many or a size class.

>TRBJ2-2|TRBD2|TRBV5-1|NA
CASSLPGTSGRPTGELFF
TGCGCCAGCAGCTTGCCTGGGACTAGCGGGAGGCCAACCGGGGAGCTGTTTTTT
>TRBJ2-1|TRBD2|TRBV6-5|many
CASSSARTSGTYNEQFF
TGTGCCAGCAGTTCAGCCCGGACTAGCGGAACCTACAATGAGCAGTTCTTC
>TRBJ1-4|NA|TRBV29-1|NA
CSVAGFYEKLFF
TGCAGCGTTGCTGGGTTTTATGAAAAACTGTTTTTT
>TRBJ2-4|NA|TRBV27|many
CASSPRRPRGANIQYF
TGTGCCAGCAGTCCAAGGCGTCCCAGGGGCGCGAACATTCAGTACTTC
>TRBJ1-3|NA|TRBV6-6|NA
CASSSDSQISGNTIYF
TGTGCCAGCAGTTCGGACAGCCAAATCTCTGGAAACACCATATATTTT
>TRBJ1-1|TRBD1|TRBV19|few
CASSIQGVITEAFF
TGTGCCAGTAGCATACAGGGGGTGATCACTGAAGCTTTCTTT
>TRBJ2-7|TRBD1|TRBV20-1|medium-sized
CSAGTGEVGEQYF
TGCAGTGCGGGGACAGGGGAGGTCGGCGAGCAGTACTTC
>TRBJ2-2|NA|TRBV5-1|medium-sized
CASSLPTANTGELFF
TGCGCCAGCAGCTTGCCGACTGCGAACACCGGGGAGCTGTTTTTT
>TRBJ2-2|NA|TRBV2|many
CASEGERGELFF
TGTGCCAGTGAGGGGGAACGGGGGGAGCTGTTTTTT
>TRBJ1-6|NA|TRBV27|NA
CASSLAGTNSLIHF
TGTGCCAGCAGTTTGGCGGGGACCAACAGCCTCATCCACTTT
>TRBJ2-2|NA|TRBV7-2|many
CASSGVRGARVTGELFF
TGTGCCAGCAGCGGTGTAAGGGGGGCGAGGGTCACCGGGGAGCTGTTTTTT